The clone carrying this TCR beta chain was seen at least ten times. Its antigen remains unidentified. The record originates from a study of neurological immune-mediated disorders. Study findings and constraints: The greatest TCR clonal expansion appeared in HTLV-1-associated myelopathy and the smallest, falling below healthy controls, in multiple sclerosis.

Time point of the sample: longitudinal time-point 3. It was from 2 million PBMCs stored at -80 C that the unsorted libraries were obtained. Every sequencing run drew on 15-18 subjects and yielded over 160 million TCR-beta sequences. TCRdb processed the 5' RACE reads anew with MiXCR; each CDR3 protein has one entry. The sample lists fewer than 110,000 distinct CDR3 sequences, roughly a tenth occurring once. The sequence came from a female donor with HTLV-1-associated myelopathy (HAM/TSP). The sequencing sample was made of PBMCs.

CDR3 DNA sequence: TGTGCCAGCAGCTCCGCAGGGGCCTCTGGGGCCAACGTCCTGACTTTC. Translated: CASSSAGASGANVLTF. The V gene is TRBV7-3, the J gene TRBJ2-6; D possibly corresponds to TRBD1 (6 bases). Trimming shortened V by 4 bases and J by 0 bases, and 10 bases separated the two germline ends. Per germline, CDR1 SGHTA and CDR2 FQGTGA. The CDR3 runs to 16 residues.